This T cell receptor beta chain was sequenced for a study of cytomegalovirus exposure and HLA in healthy donors. Amplification used 60 Vbeta primers and 13 Jbeta primers. TCRdb keeps only in-frame clones here, not all; method: immunoSEQ multiplex PCR. The sample lists 150,000 to 200,000 clones; approximately 79% were seen once. On this clone itself: Its antigen is as yet unknown.

General study points: Approximately 160 TCR beta chains were listed as cytomegalovirus-associated. Later findings reportedly placed an Asian-associated ancestry cluster below the approximately 620-donor mean for N-insertions.

The CDR3 runs 15 residues. V lost 2 bases to trimming and J lost 2 bases; unmatched junction nucleotides: 5. Germline V CDR1 and CDR2: MGHRA, YSYEKL. The TCR originated in a male donor in good health and CMV-seronegative. Sequencing was done on a sample of PBMCs. This chain connects TRBV4-1 to TRBJ2-7; 8 nucleotides align to TRBD1. CDR3 sequence (DNA): TGCGCCAGCAGCCAACGCCAGGGGGCCACCTACGAGCAGTACTTC. Residues: CASSQRQGATYEQYF.